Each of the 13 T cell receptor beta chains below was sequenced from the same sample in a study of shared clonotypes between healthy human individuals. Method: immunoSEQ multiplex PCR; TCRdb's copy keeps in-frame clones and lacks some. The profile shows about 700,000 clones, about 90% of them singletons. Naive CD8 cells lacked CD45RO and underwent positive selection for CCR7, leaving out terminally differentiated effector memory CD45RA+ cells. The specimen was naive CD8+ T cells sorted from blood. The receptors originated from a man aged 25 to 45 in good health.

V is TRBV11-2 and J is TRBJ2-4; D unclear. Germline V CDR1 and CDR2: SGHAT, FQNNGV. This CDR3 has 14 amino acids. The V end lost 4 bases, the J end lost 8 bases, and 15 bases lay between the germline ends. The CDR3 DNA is TGTGCCAGCAGCTCGGGCCCCCGCCGGGACATTCAGTACTTC. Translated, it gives CASSSGPRRDIQYF.

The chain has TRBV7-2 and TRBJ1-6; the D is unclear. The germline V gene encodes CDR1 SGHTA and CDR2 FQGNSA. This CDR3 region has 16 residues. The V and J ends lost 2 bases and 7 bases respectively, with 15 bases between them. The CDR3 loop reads CASSLHSGMSNSPLHF. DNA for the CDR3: TGTGCCAGCAGCTTACATTCGGGGATGTCAAATTCACCCCTCCACTTT.

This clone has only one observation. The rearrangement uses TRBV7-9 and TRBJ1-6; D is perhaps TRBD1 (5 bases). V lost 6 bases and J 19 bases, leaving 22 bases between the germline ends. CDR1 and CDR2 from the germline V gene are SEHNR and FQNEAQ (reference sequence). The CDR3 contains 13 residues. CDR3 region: CASSTIRGSFKHF. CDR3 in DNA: TGTGCCAGCAGTACCATTAGGGGTAGTTTCAAGCACTTT.

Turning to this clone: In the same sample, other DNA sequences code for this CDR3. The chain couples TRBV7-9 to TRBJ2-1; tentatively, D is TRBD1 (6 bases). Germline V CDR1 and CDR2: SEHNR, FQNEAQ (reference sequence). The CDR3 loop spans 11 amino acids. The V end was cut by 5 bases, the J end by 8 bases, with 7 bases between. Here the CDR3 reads CASSPGDEQFF. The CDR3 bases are TGTGCCAGCAGCCCAGGGGATGAGCAGTTCTTC. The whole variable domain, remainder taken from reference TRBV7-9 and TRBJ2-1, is DTGVSQNPRHKITKRGQNVTFRCDPISEHNRLYWYRQTLGQGPEFLTYFQNEAQLEKSRLLSDRFSAERPKGSFSTLEIQRTEQGDSAMYLCASSPGDEQFFGPGTRLTVL.

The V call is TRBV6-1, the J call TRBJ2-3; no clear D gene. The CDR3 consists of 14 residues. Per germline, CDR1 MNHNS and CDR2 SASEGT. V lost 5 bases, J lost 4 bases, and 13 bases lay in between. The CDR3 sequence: CASSLGAASDTQYF. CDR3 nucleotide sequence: TGTGCCAGCAGTCTAGGCGCCGCCTCAGATACGCAGTATTTT.

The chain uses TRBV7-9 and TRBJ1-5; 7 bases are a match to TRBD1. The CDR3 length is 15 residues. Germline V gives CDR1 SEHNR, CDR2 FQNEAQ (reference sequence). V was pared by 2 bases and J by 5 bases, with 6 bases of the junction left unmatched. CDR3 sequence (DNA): TGTGCCAGCAGCTTATCGACAGGGCAGGATCAGCCCCAGCATTTT. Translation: CASSLSTGQDQPQHF.

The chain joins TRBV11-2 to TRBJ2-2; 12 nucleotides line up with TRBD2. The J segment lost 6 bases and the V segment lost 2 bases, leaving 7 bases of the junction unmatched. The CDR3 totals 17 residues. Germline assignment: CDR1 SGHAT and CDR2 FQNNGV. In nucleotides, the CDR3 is TGTGCCAGCAGCTTAAGCTGGACTAGCGGGAATTCCGGGGAGCTGTTTTTT. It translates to CASSLSWTSGNSGELFF.

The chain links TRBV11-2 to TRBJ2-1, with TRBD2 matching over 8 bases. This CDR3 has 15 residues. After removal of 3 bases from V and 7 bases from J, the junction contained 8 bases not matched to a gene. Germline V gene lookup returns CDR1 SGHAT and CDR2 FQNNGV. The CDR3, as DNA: TGTGCCAGCAGCTTTTTTAGCGGGGACGGGAATGAGCAGTTCTTC. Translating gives CASSFFSGDGNEQFF.

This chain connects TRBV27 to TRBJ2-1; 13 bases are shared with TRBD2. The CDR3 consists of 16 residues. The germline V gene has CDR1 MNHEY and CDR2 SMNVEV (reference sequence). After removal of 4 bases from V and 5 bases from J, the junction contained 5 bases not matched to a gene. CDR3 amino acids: CASSSLAGGTDNEQFF. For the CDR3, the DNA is TGTGCCAGCAGTTCACTAGCGGGAGGGACGGACAATGAGCAGTTCTTC.

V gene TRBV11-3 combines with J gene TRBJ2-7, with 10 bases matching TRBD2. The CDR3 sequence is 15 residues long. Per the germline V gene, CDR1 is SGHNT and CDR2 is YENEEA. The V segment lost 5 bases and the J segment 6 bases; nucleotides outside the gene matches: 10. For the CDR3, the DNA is TGTGCCAGCAGCCCCGAAGCGGGAGGGATCGCCGAGCAGTACTTC. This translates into CASSPEAGGIAEQYF. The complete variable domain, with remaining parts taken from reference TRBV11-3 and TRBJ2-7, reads EAGVVQSPRYKIIEKKQPVAFWCNPISGHNTLYWYLQNLGQGPELLIRYENEEAVDDSQLPKDRFSAERLKGVDSTLKIQPAELGDSAVYLCASSPEAGGIAEQYFGPGTRLTVT.

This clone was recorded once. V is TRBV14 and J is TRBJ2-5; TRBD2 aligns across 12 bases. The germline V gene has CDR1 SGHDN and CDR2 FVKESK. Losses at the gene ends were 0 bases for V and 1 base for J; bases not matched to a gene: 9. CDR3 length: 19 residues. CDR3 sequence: CASSQEVATSGSSQETQYF. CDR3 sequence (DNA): TGTGCCAGCAGCCAAGAAGTTGCGACTAGCGGGAGTTCCCAAGAGACCCAGTACTTC.

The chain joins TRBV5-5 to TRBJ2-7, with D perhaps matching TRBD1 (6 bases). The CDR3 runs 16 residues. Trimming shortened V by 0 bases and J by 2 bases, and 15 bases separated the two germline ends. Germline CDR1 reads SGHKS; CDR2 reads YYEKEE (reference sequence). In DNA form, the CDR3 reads TGTGCCAGCAGCTTGGGGGGGCCGGGCCAGACCTACGAGCAGTACTTC. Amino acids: CASSLGGPGQTYEQYF.

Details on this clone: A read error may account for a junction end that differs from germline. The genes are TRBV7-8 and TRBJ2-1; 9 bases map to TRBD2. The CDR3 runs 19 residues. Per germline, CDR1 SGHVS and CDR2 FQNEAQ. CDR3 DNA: TGTGCCAGCAGCTTAGGAGGGGGGGGTCTAGCGGGAAGCTACTATGAGCAGTTCTTC. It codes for CASSLGGGGLAGSYYEQFF.